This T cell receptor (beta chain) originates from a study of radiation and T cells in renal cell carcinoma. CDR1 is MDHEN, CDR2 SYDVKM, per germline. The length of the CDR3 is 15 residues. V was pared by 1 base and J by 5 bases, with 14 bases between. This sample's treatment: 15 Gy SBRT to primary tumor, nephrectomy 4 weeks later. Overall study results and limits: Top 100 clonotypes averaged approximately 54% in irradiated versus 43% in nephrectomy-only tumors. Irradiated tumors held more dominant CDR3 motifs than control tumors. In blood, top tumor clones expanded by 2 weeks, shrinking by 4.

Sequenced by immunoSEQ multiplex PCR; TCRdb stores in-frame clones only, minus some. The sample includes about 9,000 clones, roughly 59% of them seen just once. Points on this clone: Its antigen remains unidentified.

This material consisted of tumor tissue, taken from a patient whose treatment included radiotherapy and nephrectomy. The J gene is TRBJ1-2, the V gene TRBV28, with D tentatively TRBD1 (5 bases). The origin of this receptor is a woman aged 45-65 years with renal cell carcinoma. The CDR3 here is CASSLLPGGTYGYTF. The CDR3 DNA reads TGTGCCAGCAGTTTATTACCCGGGGGGACTTATGGCTACACCTTC.